These 24 T cell receptor beta chains were all obtained from the same sample, sequenced in a study of blood T cells in healthy people across ages. Sample-barcoded 5' priming and a J-beta primer mix drove a second PCR of roughly 7 to 11 cycles. MiXCR was run by TCRdb on the 5' RACE reads, yielding one entry per CDR3 protein. The repertoire holds roughly 1.9 million distinct CDR3 sequences, about 39% seen once, with under 25% in the top ten. Source material: blood. The receptors stem from a human donor in good health.

This clonotype was seen repeatedly, ten times or more. V usage is TRBV28 and J usage is TRBJ1-2, with D perhaps matching TRBD1 (5 bases). Germline V gene lookup returns CDR1 MDHEN and CDR2 SYDVKM. The V and J ends lost 7 bases and 8 bases respectively, with 23 bases between them. CDR3 size: 15 residues. Here the CDR3 reads CASTLPGGISKGYTF. The CDR3 DNA reads as TGTGCCAGCACCCTCCCTGGGGGGATCAGTAAAGGCTACACCTTC.

Points on this clonotype: A much larger clone lies one base from this, so it may be a read error. V is TRBV7-2 and J is TRBJ2-7, with 8 bases fitting TRBD1. Germline lookup yields CDR1 SGHTA and CDR2 FQGNSA. There are 15 residues in the CDR3. V lost 3 bases and J lost 0; bases outside the gene matches: 4. The CDR3 region has the DNA TGTGCCAGCAGCTTGTGGACAGGGCGCTCCTACGAGCAGTACTTC. Protein sequence: CASSLWTGRSYEQYF.

This clonotype was recorded a few times. Just one base apart from a much larger clone, this may be a read error. This chain uses TRBV29-1 with TRBJ2-7; 9 nucleotides align to TRBD1. Germline V CDR1 and CDR2: SQVTM, ANQGSEA. Trimming cost V 1 base and J 3 bases; bases outside gene matches: 4. The CDR3 runs to 14 residues. The CDR3: CSVEGTGDRYEQYF. The CDR3 nucleotides are TGCAGCGTTGAAGGGACAGGGGACCGCTACGAGCAGTACTTC.

Only a few counts were recorded for this clonotype. This chain's CDR3 is CASSLEAPSTQYF. CDR3 nucleotides: TGTGCCAGCAGTTTGGAGGCTCCCTCAACCCAGTACTTC. This chain connects TRBV6-2 or TRBV6-3 to TRBJ2-5; D is possibly TRBD2 (5 bases). CDR1 MNHEY and CDR2 SVGEGT come from the germline V gene. This CDR3 has 13 amino acids. The V end lost 4 bases, the J end lost 8 bases, and 14 bases lay between the germline ends.

This clonotype has a handful of counts. V gene TRBV6-5 combines with J gene TRBJ2-7; tentative D call: TRBD2 (7 bases). Germline V CDR1 and CDR2: MNHEY, SVGAGI. V lost 0 bases to trimming and J lost 3 bases, with 12 bases between them. The length of the CDR3 is 15 residues. The CDR3 DNA reads as TGTGCCAGCAGTTACTCGGGGGGGCACTACTACGAGCAGTACTTC. Amino acid sequence: CASSYSGGHYYEQYF.

V gene TRBV5-1 combines with J gene TRBJ2-1, with 10 bases lining up with TRBD1. Germline loops: CDR1 SGHRS, CDR2 YFSETQ. This CDR3 comprises 13 residues. J gave up 7 bases and V 9 bases, and 7 bases lay outside the gene matches. CDR3 protein: CAIRTGGDNEQFF. DNA of the CDR3: TGCGCCATTAGGACAGGGGGGGATAATGAGCAGTTCTTC.

For this clonotype: Being one base from a much bigger clone, this may be a read error. DNA for the CDR3: TGCGCCAGCAGCCAACCGGACAGGGGGCTTCAGCCCCGGCATTTT. Its protein is CASSQPDRGLQPRHF. The V call is TRBV4-1, the J call TRBJ1-5, with 11 bases identical to TRBD1. CDR3 length equals 15 residues. Germline V gene data show CDR1 as MGHRA and CDR2 as YSYEKL.

In its sample, this clonotype was seen a few times. The chain combines TRBV7-3 with TRBJ2-1; maybe TRBD2 (6 bases). The V end lost 3 bases, the J end lost 8 bases, and 17 bases lay between the germline ends. Germline V gene lookup returns CDR1 SGHTA and CDR2 FQGTGA. The CDR3 covers 15 residues. Written as DNA, the CDR3 is TGTGCCAGCAGCTTGGGGCTAGCGTATGGGGATGAGCAGTTCTTC. Amino acid sequence: CASSLGLAYGDEQFF. The variable domain in full, completed from reference TRBV7-3 and TRBJ2-1, reads GAGVSQTPSNKVTEKGKYVELRCDPISGHTALYWYRQSLGQGPEFLIYFQGTGAADDSGLPNDRFFAVRPEGSVSTLKIQRTERGDSAVYLCASSLGLAYGDEQFFGPGTRLTVL.

The CDR3 spells CASSSHDGVSYNEQFF. The DNA of the CDR3 is TGTGCCAGCAGCTCGCACGATGGAGTTTCCTACAATGAGCAGTTCTTC. V gene TRBV5-5 combines with J gene TRBJ2-1; D unresolved. This CDR3 has 16 residues. V was trimmed by 3 bases and J by 1 base, leaving 14 bases between them. The V gene's germline CDR1 is SGHKS and CDR2 YYEKEE (reference sequence). Filled out from reference TRBV5-5 and TRBJ2-1, the complete variable domain reads DAGVTQSPTHLIKTRGQQVTLRCSPISGHKSVSWYQQVLGQGPQFIFQYYEKEERGRGNFPDRFSARQFPNYSSELNVNALLLGDSALYLCASSSHDGVSYNEQFFGPGTRLTVL.

This clonotype was picked up a small number of times. This chain joins TRBV5-8 and TRBJ2-1; 9 positions agree with TRBD1. The CDR3 covers 14 residues. The V segment lost 3 bases and the J segment 8 bases; nucleotides outside the gene matches: 6. Germline loops: CDR1 SGHTS, CDR2 YDEGEE. The CDR3 loop reads CASSYRDRDHEQFF. Written as DNA, the CDR3 is TGTGCCAGCAGCTACCGGGACAGGGACCATGAGCAGTTCTTC.

The CDR3 loop reads CASRTVREKLFF. CDR3 bases: TGTGCCAGCAGAACCGTGCGCGAAAAACTGTTTTTT. This chain connects TRBV6-2 or TRBV6-3 to TRBJ1-4; D not resolved. Looked up from germline, CDR1 is MNHEY and CDR2 is SVGEGT. The CDR3 has 12 amino acids. The V gene lost 6 bases and the J gene lost 8 bases, with 10 bases spanning the gap.

This sequence joins TRBV7-2 and TRBJ2-3; 8 nucleotides match TRBD2. Germline V CDR1 and CDR2: SGHTA, FQGNSA. The trim removed 5 bases at V and 4 bases at J, leaving 14 bases unmatched. This CDR3 region has 17 residues. As DNA, the CDR3 is TGTGCCAGCAGCCCATTGGGATTAGCGGGGAACGCAGATACGCAGTATTTT. Amino acids: CASSPLGLAGNADTQYF.

The chain joins TRBV5-5 to TRBJ1-5, with D uncertain. This CDR3 region has 14 residues. The germline V gene has CDR1 SGHKS and CDR2 YYEKEE (reference sequence). The V end was cut by 2 bases, the J end by 1 base, with 7 bases between. CDR3 DNA sequence: TGTGCCAGCAGCTTACAAAGGAGCAATCAGCCCCAGCATTTT. This sequence encodes CASSLQRSNQPQHF.

The chain combines TRBV12-3 or TRBV12-4 with TRBJ2-7; the match to TRBD1 covers 7 bases. The CDR3 is 15 residues long. V lost 5 bases to trimming and J lost 7 bases; unmatched junction nucleotides: 14. In nucleotides, the CDR3 is TGTGCCAGCAGTGGTTGGGGGACAGATAACAATGAGCAGTACTTC. Protein product: CASSGWGTDNNEQYF.

This clonotype was seen only a few times. The gene calls are TRBV20-1 and TRBJ1-4, with D perhaps TRBD1 (5 bases). The CDR3 is 14 amino acids. Germline V gene lookup returns CDR1 DFQATT and CDR2 SNEGSKA (reference sequence). V lost 3 bases and J lost 8, with 16 bases in between. The CDR3 spells CSASMGGSREKLFF. The DNA for the CDR3 is TGCAGTGCTAGTATGGGGGGTAGTCGGGAAAAACTGTTTTTT.

J is TRBJ2-3 and V is TRBV28, with D perhaps TRBD1 or TRBD2 (6 bases each). The CDR3 sequence is 14 residues long. V gave up 5 bases and J gave up 5 bases, with 14 bases separating them. Looked up from germline, CDR1 is MDHEN and CDR2 is SYDVKM. CDR3 sequence: CASSILGGGDTQYF. CDR3 coding DNA: TGTGCCAGCAGTATCCTCGGGGGCGGAGATACGCAGTATTTT. Full variable domain (missing parts from reference TRBV28 and TRBJ2-3): DVKVTQSSRYLVKRTGEKVFLECVQDMDHENMFWYRQDPGLGLRLIYFSYDVKMKEKGDIPEGYSVSREKKERFSLILESASTNQTSMYLCASSILGGGDTQYFGPGTRLTVL.

The rearrangement joins TRBV15 to TRBJ2-5; 8 bases align to TRBD2. V shed 4 bases, J shed 0 bases, and the junction held 1 base outside the gene matches. Germline loops: CDR1 LNHNV, CDR2 YYDKDF (reference sequence). The CDR3 extends over 14 amino acids. The CDR3 region has the DNA TGTGCCACCAGCAAACTAGCGGACCAAGAGACCCAGTACTTC. It specifies CATSKLADQETQYF.

This clonotype showed up just a few times. This chain uses TRBV6-1 with TRBJ1-2; 7 bases match TRBD1. From germline, CDR1 is MNHNS and CDR2 SASEGT. The CDR3 extends over 13 amino acids. The junction had 9 bases not matched to a gene; V was cut back by 6 bases and J by 8 bases. Written as DNA, the CDR3 is TGTGCCAGCAGGATGACAGGGACCAACGGCTACACCTTC. Its translation is CASRMTGTNGYTF.

This clonotype was counted a few times. This chain connects TRBV29-1 to TRBJ2-3; 8 bases line up with TRBD1. In germline, CDR1 is SQVTM, CDR2 ANQGSEA. V shed 1 base, J shed 2 bases, and the junction held 14 bases outside the gene matches. The CDR3 runs to 18 residues. The CDR3: CSVEGWGNRGFHTDTQYF. For the CDR3, the DNA is TGCAGCGTTGAAGGTTGGGGGAACAGGGGGTTCCACACAGATACGCAGTATTTT.

This clonotype was counted between two and nine times. This chain joins TRBV20-1 and TRBJ2-5; D call uncertain. Germline lookup yields CDR1 DFQATT and CDR2 SNEGSKA (reference sequence). The ends were cut back, 5 bases at V and 5 bases at J, with 15 bases in the middle. The CDR3 has 13 residues. The CDR3 reads CSAPPLVGETQYF. The CDR3 DNA sequence: TGCAGTGCTCCCCCCTTAGTGGGGGAGACCCAGTACTTC.

V usage is TRBV3-1 and J usage is TRBJ2-1; D is perhaps TRBD1 or TRBD2 (7 bases each). CDR1 LGHDT and CDR2 YNNKEL come from the germline V gene (reference sequence). V was clipped by 7 bases and J by 5 bases, with 12 bases between them. The CDR3 loop spans 13 amino acids. The DNA for the CDR3 is TGTGCCAGCACCAGGGGGGGGAACAATGAGCAGTTCTTC. It encodes CASTRGGNNEQFF.

The chain links TRBV11-2 to TRBJ1-1; the match to TRBD1 covers 8 bases. V lost 5 bases to trimming and J lost 8 bases; unmatched junction nucleotides: 13. The CDR3 contains 15 residues. Germline CDR1 reads SGHAT; CDR2 reads FQNNGV. CDR3 nucleotide sequence: TGTGCCAGCAGCCCCCCGATCGGGAGGACAGGGGAAGCTTTCTTT. Translation: CASSPPIGRTGEAFF.

For this clonotype: A read error may produce the germline difference seen at one junction end. The chain joins TRBV10-3 to TRBJ2-1; the D call may be TRBD1 or TRBD2 (5 bases each). Germline values: CDR1 ENHRY, CDR2 SYGVKD. The CDR3 sequence is 17 residues long. The CDR3 is CAISEIIGALGNNKQFF. The CDR3 DNA is TGTGCCATCAGTGAAATTATCGGGGCTCTTGGGAACAATAAGCAGTTCTTC.

This clonotype was detected only a few times. The chain couples TRBV6-2 or TRBV6-3 to TRBJ2-1; D unresolved. V lost 7 bases, J lost 3 bases, and 19 bases lay in between. This CDR3 is 16 amino acids long. The germline CDR1 and CDR2 sequences are MNHEY and SVGEGT. The DNA of the CDR3 is TGTGCCAGCACCGCTGAGCGTACCGGAAACTACAATGAGCAGTTCTTC. Residues: CASTAERTGNYNEQFF.